This T cell receptor (beta chain) was sequenced for a study of CD8 T cells in ankylosing spondylitis. As to this clonotype: No antigen is known for it.

Study conclusions and caveats: Relatively scarce in peripheral blood, disease-linked clones were CD8+. There was reportedly significant enrichment of clones that were disease-linked in matched ankylosing spondylitis synovial fluid.

The V gene's germline CDR1 is SGHRS and CDR2 YFSETQ. V was pared by 4 bases and J by 10 bases, with 4 bases of the junction left unmatched. This CDR3 contains 12 residues. Libraries of TCR beta came from quantitative 5'-RACE with molecular barcodes. Using its own MiXCR run on the 5' RACE reads, TCRdb lists one record per CDR3 protein. Of 240,000 or so distinct CDR3 sequences listed, around 7.8% are singletons. The source is a male donor with ankylosing spondylitis or in good health (not recorded which). Source material: blood, either unsorted or a sorted T cell fraction (not recorded which). The chain carries TRBV5-1 and TRBJ2-1, with 8 bases matching TRBD2. DNA for the CDR3: TGCGCCAGCAGCCGGGGGGGGACAGAGCAGTTCTTC. This codes for CASSRGGTEQFF.